This TCR beta chain comes out of a study of T-cell reconstitution after alpha-beta-depleted transplantation in children. The study's findings and limits: Surviving thymic progenitors and recipient T cells were the source of high TCRbeta diversity at day 60 in some patients. Expanded graft clones, several hundred of them, were reportedly the source of alpha-beta T cells about two months after transplant.

This clonotype was detected many times. Its antigen remains unknown. The germline gives CDR1 SEHNR, CDR2 FQNEAQ (reference sequence). This CDR3 contains 15 residues. V lost 6 bases, J lost 1 base, and 4 bases stayed unmatched. TCRbeta library construction was performed incorporating unique molecular identifiers. TCRdb passed the PCR reads through MiXCR, listing each CDR3 protein once. Among roughly 250,000 distinct CDR3 sequences listed, 8.2% were seen once. This TCR came from a male patient between 10 and 17 years old who had a stem cell transplant for acute lymphoblastic leukemia, so the T cells may come from the graft donor. The rearrangement uses TRBV7-9 and TRBJ2-2; 8 bases are a match to TRBD1. This specimen was PBMCs, mostly from graft donor cells, taken 180 days after TCRalphabeta/CD19-depleted stem cell transplant. In DNA, the CDR3 is TGTGCCAGCAGGCCGACAGGGGTGAACACCGGGGAGCTGTTTTTT. Encoded protein: CASRPTGVNTGELFF.